The 11 T cell receptor beta chains reported below all come from one sample, sequenced in a study of technical replicates of blood from a few donors. The protocol was immunoSEQ multiplex PCR, while the TCRdb copy is restricted to in-frame clones and leaves out a portion. Among approximately 81,000 clones listed, about 94% were seen once. Sequenced input: T cells isolated from PBMCs. Source of these receptors: a human donor in good health.

The J gene is TRBJ1-1, the V gene TRBV5-4, with 10 nucleotides matching TRBD1. The CDR3 is 16 residues long. Trimming at V came to 2 bases and at J to 3 bases, leaving 7 bases not matched to a gene. Germline lookup yields CDR1 SGHNT and CDR2 YYREEE (reference sequence). The CDR3 spells CASSLQAGTGDTEAFF. Here the CDR3 DNA reads TGTGCCAGCAGCTTACAAGCCGGGACAGGGGACACTGAAGCTTTCTTT.

This clone has at least ten counts. The V gene is TRBV19, the J gene TRBJ1-1, with 10 bases lining up with TRBD1. Germline CDR1 is LNHDA and CDR2 is SQIVND (reference sequence). V trimming: 1 base; J trimming: 3 bases; junction bases outside the gene matches: 5. There are 16 residues in the CDR3. The CDR3 nucleotides read TGTGCCAGTAGTATAGGACAGGGGGCATTATACACTGAAGCTTTCTTT. As protein: CASSIGQGALYTEAFF.

The chain recombines TRBV5-4 with TRBJ2-3; the D gene is possibly TRBD2 (5 bases). V was shortened by 4 bases and J by 3 bases, with 15 bases between the two germline ends. CDR1 SGHNT and CDR2 YYREEE come from the germline V gene (reference sequence). The CDR3 runs 15 residues. CDR3 sequence (DNA): TGTGCCAGCAGCACCCTAGGACGGAGGACAGATACGCAGTATTTT. It specifies CASSTLGRRTDTQYF.

The chain joins TRBV7-3 to TRBJ2-1, with TRBD2 identical over 9 bases. CDR3 size: 14 residues. Germline V gene sequence: CDR1 SGHTA, CDR2 FQGTGA. J gave up 5 bases and V 2 bases, and 1 base lay outside the gene matches. CDR3 amino acids: CASSLASGNNEQFF. The CDR3 bases are TGTGCCAGCAGCTTAGCTAGCGGGAACAATGAGCAGTTCTTC. The entire variable domain, with the rest obtained from reference TRBV7-3 and TRBJ2-1, is as follows: GAGVSQTPSNKVTEKGKYVELRCDPISGHTALYWYRQSLGQGPEFLIYFQGTGAADDSGLPNDRFFAVRPEGSVSTLKIQRTERGDSAVYLCASSLASGNNEQFFGPGTRLTVL.

This chain connects TRBV7-9 to TRBJ2-1, with D possibly being TRBD2 (5 bases). CDR1 is SEHNR and CDR2 is FQNEAQ in the germline V gene (reference sequence). This CDR3 is 10 amino acids long. V dropped 11 bases and J dropped 7 bases, with 9 bases sitting between them. The CDR3 is CAYEGNEQFF. The CDR3 bases are TGTGCCTATGAGGGAAATGAGCAGTTCTTC. Full variable domain (outside the CDR3, taken from reference TRBV7-9 and TRBJ2-1): DTGVSQNPRHKITKRGQNVTFRCDPISEHNRLYWYRQTLGQGPEFLTYFQNEAQLEKSRLLSDRFSAERPKGSFSTLEIQRTEQGDSAMYLCAYEGNEQFFGPGTRLTVL.

The V call is TRBV28, the J call TRBJ1-1; 10 bases are a match to TRBD1. Trimming removed 5 bases from V and 4 bases from J; junction bases left unmatched: 4. The CDR3 length is 14 residues. Germline V gene lookup returns CDR1 MDHEN and CDR2 SYDVKM. The chain's CDR3 is CASSETGGGTEAFF. The CDR3 DNA is TGTGCCAGCAGTGAGACAGGGGGCGGCACTGAAGCTTTCTTT.

In regard to this clone: The same CDR3 arises from other DNA sequences in this sample as well. This rearrangement joins TRBV5-4 to TRBJ2-1, with D maybe TRBD1 (6 bases). CDR1 and CDR2 (germline): SGHNT, YYREEE (reference sequence). Deletions cut 2 bases from V and 6 bases from J, with 6 bases between. The CDR3 sequence is 12 residues long. In DNA, the CDR3 is TGTGCCAGCAGCTTAGGGGGCAATGAGCAGTTCTTC. Amino acids: CASSLGGNEQFF.

This sequence joins TRBV7-2 and TRBJ1-1; D is perhaps TRBD1 (5 bases). The CDR3 extends over 14 amino acids. Trimming stripped 5 bases from V and 4 bases from J, with 14 bases between. The V gene's germline CDR1 is SGHTA and CDR2 FQGNSA. CDR3 sequence reads: CASSQWGGSTEAFF. Here the CDR3 DNA reads TGTGCCAGCAGCCAATGGGGGGGAAGCACTGAAGCTTTCTTT.

The chain is built from TRBV27 and TRBJ2-7, with 8 bases lining up with TRBD2. The germline V gene encodes CDR1 MNHEY and CDR2 SMNVEV (reference sequence). The CDR3 covers 14 residues. V trimming: 6 bases; J trimming: 5 bases; junction bases outside the gene matches: 9. For the CDR3, the DNA is TGTGCCAGCAGCTGGGGACTAGTAGAGGACGAGCAGTACTTC. Its translation: CASSWGLVEDEQYF.

This chain uses TRBV5-1 with TRBJ2-2; TRBD1 matches 9 bases. The junction had 14 bases not matched to a gene; V was cut back by 2 bases and J by 9 bases. CDR1 is SGHRS, CDR2 YFSETQ, per germline. This CDR3 is built from 17 residues. The CDR3 loop reads CASSFTINRGLVRELFF. Written as DNA, the CDR3 is TGCGCCAGCAGCTTCACTATAAACAGGGGGCTTGTCAGGGAGCTGTTTTTT.

The CDR3 coding sequence is TGTGCCAGCAGTGGACAGGGCGGGGGCAATCAGCCCCAGCATTTT. Its protein product is CASSGQGGGNQPQHF. The chain carries TRBV6-1 and TRBJ1-5; 7 nucleotides line up with TRBD1. The CDR3 runs to 15 residues. J was trimmed by 2 bases and V by 4 bases; bases with no gene match: 5. Germline CDR1 reads MNHNS; CDR2 reads SASEGT.